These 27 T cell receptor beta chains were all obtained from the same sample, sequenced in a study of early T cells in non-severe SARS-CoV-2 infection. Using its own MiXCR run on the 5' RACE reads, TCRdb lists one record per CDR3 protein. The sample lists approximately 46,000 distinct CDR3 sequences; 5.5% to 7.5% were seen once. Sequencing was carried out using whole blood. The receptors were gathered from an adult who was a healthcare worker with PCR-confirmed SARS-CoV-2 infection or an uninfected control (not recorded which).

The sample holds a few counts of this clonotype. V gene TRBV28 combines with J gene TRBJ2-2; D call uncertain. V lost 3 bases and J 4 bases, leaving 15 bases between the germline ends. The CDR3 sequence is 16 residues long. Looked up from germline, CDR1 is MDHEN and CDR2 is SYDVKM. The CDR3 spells CASSFLVGASTGELFF. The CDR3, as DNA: TGTGCCAGCAGTTTCTTAGTCGGTGCCTCCACCGGGGAGCTGTTTTTT.

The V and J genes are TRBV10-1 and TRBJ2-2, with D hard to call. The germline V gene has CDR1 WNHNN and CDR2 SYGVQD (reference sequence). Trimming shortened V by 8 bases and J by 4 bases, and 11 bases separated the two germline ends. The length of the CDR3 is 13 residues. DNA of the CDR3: TGCGCCAGCTTTCTGCCCGGCACCGGGGAGCTGTTTTTT. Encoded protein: CASFLPGTGELFF.

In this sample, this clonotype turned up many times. This CDR3 reads CASSPDRGKYEQYF. The DNA of the CDR3 is TGCGCCAGCAGCCCGGACAGGGGCAAGTACGAGCAGTACTTC. The chain employs TRBV4-3 and TRBJ2-7; 9 bases are a match to TRBD1. Germline CDR1 is LGHNA and CDR2 is YSLEER. CDR3 length: 14 amino acids. V was pared by 4 bases and J by 4 bases, with 5 bases of the junction left unmatched.

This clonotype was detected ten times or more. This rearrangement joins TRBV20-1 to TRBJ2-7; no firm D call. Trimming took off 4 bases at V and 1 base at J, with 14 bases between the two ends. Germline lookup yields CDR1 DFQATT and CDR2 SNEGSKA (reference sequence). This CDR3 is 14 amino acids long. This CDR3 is CSAIPTSNSYEQYF. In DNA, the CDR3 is TGCAGTGCTATTCCGACTTCGAATTCCTACGAGCAGTACTTC.

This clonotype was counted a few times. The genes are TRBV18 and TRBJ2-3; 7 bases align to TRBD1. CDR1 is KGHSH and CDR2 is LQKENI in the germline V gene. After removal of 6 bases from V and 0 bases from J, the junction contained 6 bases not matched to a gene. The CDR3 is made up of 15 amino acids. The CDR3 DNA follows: TGTGCCAGCTCGGGGACAGCCTCTAGCACAGATACGCAGTATTTT. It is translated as CASSGTASSTDTQYF.

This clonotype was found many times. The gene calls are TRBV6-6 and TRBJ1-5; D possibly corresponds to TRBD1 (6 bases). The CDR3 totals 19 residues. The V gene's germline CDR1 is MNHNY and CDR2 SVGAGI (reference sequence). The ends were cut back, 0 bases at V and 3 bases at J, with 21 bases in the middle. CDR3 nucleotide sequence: TGTGCCAGCAGTTACTCGAGAGACACCTCCCGGGGGGCCAATCAGCCCCAGCATTTT. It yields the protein CASSYSRDTSRGANQPQHF.

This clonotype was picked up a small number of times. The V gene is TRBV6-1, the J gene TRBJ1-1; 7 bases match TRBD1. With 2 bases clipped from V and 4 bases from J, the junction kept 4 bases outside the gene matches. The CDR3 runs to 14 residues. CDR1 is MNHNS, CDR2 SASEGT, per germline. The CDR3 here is CASSEQGVATEAFF. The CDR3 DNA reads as TGTGCCAGCAGTGAACAGGGGGTTGCCACTGAAGCTTTCTTT.

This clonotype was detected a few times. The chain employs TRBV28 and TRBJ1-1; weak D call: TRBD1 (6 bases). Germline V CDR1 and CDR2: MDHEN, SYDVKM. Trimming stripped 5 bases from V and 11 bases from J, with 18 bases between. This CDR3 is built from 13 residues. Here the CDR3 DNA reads TGTGCCAGCAGTCTTCCGGTTGGGGGGCCGGCTTTCTTT. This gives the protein CASSLPVGGPAFF.

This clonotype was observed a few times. CDR3 DNA: TGCAGTGCGCCTACTAGCGGGGGGGCCTCACATACGCAGTATTTT. Encoded protein: CSAPTSGGASHTQYF. The V and J genes are TRBV20-1 and TRBJ2-3, with TRBD2 matching over 13 bases. The V and J ends lost 6 bases and 7 bases, in that order; junction bases with no gene match: 10. This CDR3 has 15 amino acids. Germline-derived CDR1 and CDR2 are DFQATT and SNEGSKA (reference sequence).

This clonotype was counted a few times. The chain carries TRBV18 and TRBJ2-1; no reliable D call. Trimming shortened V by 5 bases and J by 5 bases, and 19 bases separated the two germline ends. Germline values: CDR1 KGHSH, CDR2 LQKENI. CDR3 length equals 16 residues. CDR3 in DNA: TGTGCCAGCTCAAAATCCTACGGACCCGAGGACAATGAGCAGTTCTTC. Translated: CASSKSYGPEDNEQFF. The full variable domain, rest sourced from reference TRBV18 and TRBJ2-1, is NAGVMQNPRHLVRRRGQEARLRCSPMKGHSHVYWYRQLPEEGLKFMVYLQKENIIDESGMPKERFSAEFPKEGPSILRIQQVVRGDSAAYFCASSKSYGPEDNEQFFGPGTRLTVL.

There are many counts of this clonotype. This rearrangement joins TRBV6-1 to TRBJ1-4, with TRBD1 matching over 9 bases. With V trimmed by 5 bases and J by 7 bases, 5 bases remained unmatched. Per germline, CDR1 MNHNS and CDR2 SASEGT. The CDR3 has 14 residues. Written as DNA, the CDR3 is TGTGCCAGCAGTTCGGACAGGGGTGCTGAAAAACTGTTTTTT. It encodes CASSSDRGAEKLFF.

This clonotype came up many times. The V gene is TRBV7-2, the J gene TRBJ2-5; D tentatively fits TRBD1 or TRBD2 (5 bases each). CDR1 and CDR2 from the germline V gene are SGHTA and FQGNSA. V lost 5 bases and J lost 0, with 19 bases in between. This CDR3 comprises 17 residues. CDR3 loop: CASSPKRIGTYQETQYF. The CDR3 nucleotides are TGTGCCAGCAGCCCCAAGAGGATAGGGACGTACCAAGAGACCCAGTACTTC.

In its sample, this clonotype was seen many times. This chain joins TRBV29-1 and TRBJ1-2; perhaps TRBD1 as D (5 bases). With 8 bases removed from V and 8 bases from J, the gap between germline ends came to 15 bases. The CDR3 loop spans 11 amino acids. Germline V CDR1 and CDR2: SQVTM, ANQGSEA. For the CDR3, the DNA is TGCAGCCTCTCAGGGTATGAGGGCTACACCTTC. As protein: CSLSGYEGYTF.

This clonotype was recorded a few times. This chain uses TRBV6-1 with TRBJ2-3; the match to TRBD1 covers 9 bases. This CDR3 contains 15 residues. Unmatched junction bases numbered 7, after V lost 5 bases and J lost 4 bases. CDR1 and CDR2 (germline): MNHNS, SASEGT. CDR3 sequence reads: CASSKDRGWADTQYF. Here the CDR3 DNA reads TGTGCCAGCAGTAAGGACAGGGGATGGGCAGATACGCAGTATTTT.

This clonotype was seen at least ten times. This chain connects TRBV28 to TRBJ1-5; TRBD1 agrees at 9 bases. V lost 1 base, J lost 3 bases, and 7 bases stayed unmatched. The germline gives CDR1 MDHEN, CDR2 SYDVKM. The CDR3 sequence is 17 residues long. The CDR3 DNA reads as TGTGCCAGCAGTTTATACTGGACAGGGGAGGCCAATCAGCCCCAGCATTTT. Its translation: CASSLYWTGEANQPQHF.

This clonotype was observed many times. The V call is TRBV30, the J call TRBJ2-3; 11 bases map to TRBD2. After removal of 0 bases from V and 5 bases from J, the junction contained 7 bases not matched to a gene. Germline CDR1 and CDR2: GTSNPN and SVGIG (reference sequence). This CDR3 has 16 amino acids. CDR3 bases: TGTGCCTGGAGTGTGTTAGCGGGGGGGCTTTTAGATACGCAGTATTTT. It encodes CAWSVLAGGLLDTQYF.

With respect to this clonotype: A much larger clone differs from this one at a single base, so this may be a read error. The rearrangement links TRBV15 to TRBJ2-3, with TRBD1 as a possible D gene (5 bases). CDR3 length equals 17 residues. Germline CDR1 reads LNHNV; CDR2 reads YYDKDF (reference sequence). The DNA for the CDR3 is TGTGTCACCAGCAGAGATCAGGGCACAGTCAAAACAGATACGCAGTATTTT. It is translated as CVTSRDQGTVKTDTQYF.

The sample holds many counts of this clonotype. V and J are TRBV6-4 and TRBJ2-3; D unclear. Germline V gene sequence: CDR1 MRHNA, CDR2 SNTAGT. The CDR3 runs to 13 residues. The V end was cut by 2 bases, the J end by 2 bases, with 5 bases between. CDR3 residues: CASSDDATDTQYF. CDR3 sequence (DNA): TGTGCCAGCAGTGACGACGCCACAGATACGCAGTATTTT.

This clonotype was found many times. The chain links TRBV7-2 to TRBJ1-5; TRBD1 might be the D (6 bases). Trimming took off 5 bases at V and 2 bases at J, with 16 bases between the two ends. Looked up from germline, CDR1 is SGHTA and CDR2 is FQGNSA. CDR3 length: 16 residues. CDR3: CASSLGGTGGNQPQHF. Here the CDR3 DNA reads TGTGCCAGCAGCCTAGGGGGAACGGGTGGCAATCAGCCCCAGCATTTT. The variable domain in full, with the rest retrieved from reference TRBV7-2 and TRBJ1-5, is GAGVSQSPSNKVTEKGKDVELRCDPISGHTALYWYRQSLGQGLEFLIYFQGNSAPDKSGLPSDRFSAERTGGSVSTLTIQRTQQEDSAVYLCASSLGGTGGNQPQHFGDGTRLSIL.

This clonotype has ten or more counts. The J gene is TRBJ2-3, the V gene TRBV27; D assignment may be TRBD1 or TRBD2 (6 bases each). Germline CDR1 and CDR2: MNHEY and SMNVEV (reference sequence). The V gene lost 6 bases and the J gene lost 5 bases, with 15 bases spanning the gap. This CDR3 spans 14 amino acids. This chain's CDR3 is CASSLGGPVDTQYF. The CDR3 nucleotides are TGTGCCAGCAGCCTAGGGGGGCCTGTAGATACGCAGTATTTT.

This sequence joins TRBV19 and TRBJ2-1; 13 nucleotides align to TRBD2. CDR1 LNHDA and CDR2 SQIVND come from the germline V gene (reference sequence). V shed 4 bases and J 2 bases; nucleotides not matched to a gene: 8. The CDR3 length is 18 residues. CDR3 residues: CASSTRTSGGLTYNEQFF. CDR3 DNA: TGTGCCAGTAGTACGAGGACTAGCGGGGGCCTTACCTACAATGAGCAGTTCTTC.

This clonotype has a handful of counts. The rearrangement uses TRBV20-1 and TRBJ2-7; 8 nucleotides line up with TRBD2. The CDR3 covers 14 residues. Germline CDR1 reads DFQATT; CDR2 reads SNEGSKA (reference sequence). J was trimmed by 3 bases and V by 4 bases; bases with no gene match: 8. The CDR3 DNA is TGCAGTGCTAACTCGGGACTAGGTTACTACGAGCAGTACTTC. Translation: CSANSGLGYYEQYF.

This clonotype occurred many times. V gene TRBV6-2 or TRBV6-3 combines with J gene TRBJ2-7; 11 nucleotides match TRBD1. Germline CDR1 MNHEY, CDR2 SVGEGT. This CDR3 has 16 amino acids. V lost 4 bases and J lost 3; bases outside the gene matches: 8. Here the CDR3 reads CASSSSGQGAVYEQYF. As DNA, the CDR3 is TGTGCCAGCAGTTCTTCTGGACAGGGGGCGGTCTACGAGCAGTACTTC.

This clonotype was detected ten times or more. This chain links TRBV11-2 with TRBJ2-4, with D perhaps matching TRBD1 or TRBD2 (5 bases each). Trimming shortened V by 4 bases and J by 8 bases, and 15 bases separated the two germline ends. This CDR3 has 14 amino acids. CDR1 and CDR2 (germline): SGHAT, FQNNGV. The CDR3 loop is CASSSRGPEDIQYF. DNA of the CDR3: TGTGCCAGCAGCTCCCGGGGCCCGGAGGACATTCAGTACTTC.

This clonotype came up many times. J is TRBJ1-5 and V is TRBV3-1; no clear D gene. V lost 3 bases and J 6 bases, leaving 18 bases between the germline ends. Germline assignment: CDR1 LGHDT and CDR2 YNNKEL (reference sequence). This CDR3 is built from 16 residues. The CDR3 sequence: CASSQSPAGSGQPQHF. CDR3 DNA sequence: TGTGCCAGCAGCCAGTCCCCGGCCGGCTCGGGTCAGCCCCAGCATTTT.

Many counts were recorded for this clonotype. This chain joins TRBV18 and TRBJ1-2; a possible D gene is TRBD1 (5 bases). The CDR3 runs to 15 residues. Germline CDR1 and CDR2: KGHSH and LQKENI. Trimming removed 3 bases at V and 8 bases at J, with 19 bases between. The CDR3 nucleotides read TGTGCCAGCTCACCGCTACCGGGACCGGGCAACGGCTACACCTTC. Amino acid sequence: CASSPLPGPGNGYTF.

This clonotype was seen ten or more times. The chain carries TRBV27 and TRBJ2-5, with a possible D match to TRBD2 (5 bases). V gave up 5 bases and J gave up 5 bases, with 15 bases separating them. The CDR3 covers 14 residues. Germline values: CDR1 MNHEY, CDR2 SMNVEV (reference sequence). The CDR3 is CASSPSGPGETQYF. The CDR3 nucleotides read TGTGCCAGCAGTCCCTCCGGGCCGGGGGAGACCCAGTACTTC.